These T cell receptor beta chains were read from a single sample in a study of CD8 T cells in Susac syndrome. TCRdb reprocessed the immunoSEQ multiplex PCR reads with MiXCR, giving one entry per CDR3 protein. The sample comprises tens of thousands of distinct CDR3 sequences, about 91% of which are singletons, and around 0.5% rests with the top ten. The sample consisted of CD8+ T cells from PBMCs. The receptors derive from a human donor with multiple sclerosis. CDR3s include the opening cysteine and the closing phenylalanine or tryptophan. Each record gives: clone size, CDR3 length, D gene, J gene, V gene, CDR3 protein, CDR3 DNA. The D gene is left open where the match is weak. The size of a clone is reported for some rows only, either as once, few or many, or as a class for expanded clones.

. | 14 | . | TRBJ1-2 | TRBV2 | CASRGGRIDYGYTF | TGTGCCAGCAGGGGTGGCAGGATTGACTATGGCTACACCTTC
. | 12 | TRBD1 | TRBJ1-2 | TRBV29-1 | CSVVQGPYGYTF | TGCAGCGTGGTACAGGGGCCATATGGCTACACCTTC
. | 16 | . | TRBJ2-7 | TRBV6-5 | CASTLSHPDGSYEQYF | TGTGCCAGCACTTTAAGTCATCCTGACGGGTCCTACGAGCAGTACTTC
. | 13 | TRBD2 | TRBJ2-1 | TRBV19 | CASSMGLAGEQFF | TGTGCCAGTAGTATGGGACTAGCCGGTGAGCAGTTCTTC
. | 14 | . | TRBJ2-7 | TRBV28 | CASSLGREPYEQYF | TGTGCCAGCAGTTTAGGCCGGGAGCCCTACGAGCAGTACTTC
. | 15 | . | TRBJ2-5 | TRBV3-1 | CASSLHPGSRETQYF | TGTGCCAGCAGTCTTCACCCAGGGTCTCGGGAGACCCAGTACTTC
once | 12 | . | TRBJ2-1 | TRBV5-1 | CASSAKYNEQFF | TGCGCCAGCAGCGCAAAATACAATGAGCAGTTCTTC
. | 14 | TRBD1 | TRBJ1-1 | TRBV7-6 | CASSLDREGTEAFF | TGTGCCAGCAGTCTGGACAGGGAAGGGACTGAAGCTTTCTTT
. | 14 | . | TRBJ2-7 | TRBV5-6 | CASRMATSYYEQYF | TGTGCCAGCAGGATGGCCACATCTTACTACGAGCAGTACTTC
. | 17 | TRBD2 | TRBJ2-3 | TRBV13 | CASSPGLAGGPGDTQYF | TGTGCCAGCAGCCCGGGACTAGCGGGAGGGCCTGGAGATACGCAGTATTTT
. | 14 | . | TRBJ1-2 | TRBV12-3/TRBV12-4 | CASSWGDTAYGYTF | TGTGCCAGCAGCTGGGGGGACACCGCCTATGGCTACACCTTC
. | 13 | . | TRBJ1-1 | TRBV12-3/TRBV12-4 | CASSWAPNTEAFF | TGTGCCAGCAGTTGGGCACCAAACACTGAAGCTTTCTTT
. | 14 | . | TRBJ1-3 | TRBV20-1 | CSARAGHPGGTIYF | TGCAGTGCTAGAGCGGGGCACCCGGGAGGCACCATATATTTT
. | 15 | TRBD1 | TRBJ1-2 | TRBV11-2 | CASRLGQGANYGYTF | TGTGCCAGCAGGCTGGGACAGGGGGCTAACTATGGCTACACCTTC
. | 15 | . | TRBJ2-5 | TRBV28 | CASSPLGEEGETQYF | TGTGCCAGCAGCCCCTTGGGGGAGGAAGGAGAGACCCAGTACTTC
. | 16 | . | TRBJ2-7 | TRBV11-2 | CASSLDINFMAYEQYF | TGTGCCAGCAGCTTAGATATTAACTTCATGGCCTACGAGCAGTACTTC
. | 15 | TRBD2 | TRBJ2-7 | TRBV29-1 | CSVGKAGDPKYEQYF | TGCAGCGTTGGGAAAGCGGGAGACCCAAAGTACGAGCAGTACTTC
. | 15 | . | TRBJ1-2 | TRBV9 | CASSATDATGTGYTF | TGTGCCAGCAGCGCCACCGATGCGACGGGCACCGGCTACACCTTC
. | 16 | . | TRBJ1-5 | TRBV4-1 | CASSQEDGLGNQPQHF | TGCGCCAGCAGCCAAGAGGACGGTTTGGGCAATCAGCCCCAGCATTTT
. | 12 | TRBD1 | TRBJ2-7 | TRBV2 | CASSPTGGEQYF | TGTGCCAGCAGTCCAACAGGGGGTGAGCAGTACTTC
. | 15 | . | TRBJ2-5 | TRBV12-3/TRBV12-4 | CASSLNSQAWETQYF | TGTGCCAGCAGTTTAAATTCCCAGGCTTGGGAGACCCAGTACTTC
. | 14 | . | TRBJ1-1 | TRBV30 | CAWTEVPRDTEAFF | TGTGCCTGGACCGAGGTTCCTAGGGACACTGAAGCTTTCTTT
. | 14 | TRBD1 | TRBJ1-2 | TRBV30 | CAWSALGTGYGYTF | TGTGCCTGGAGTGCCCTCGGGACAGGCTATGGCTACACCTTC
. | 17 | . | TRBJ2-3 | TRBV19 | CASSIIRVEDLTDTQYF | TGTGCCAGTAGTATCATAAGGGTGGAGGACCTCACAGATACGCAGTATTTT
. | 15 | . | TRBJ2-5 | TRBV13 | CASSLSKAHQETQYF | TGTGCCAGCAGCTTATCCAAAGCACACCAAGAGACCCAGTACTTC
. | 13 | . | TRBJ2-1 | TRBV12-3/TRBV12-4 | CASSSGGLDEQFF | TGTGCCAGCAGTTCCGGCGGGCTAGATGAGCAGTTCTTC
. | 15 | TRBD2 | TRBJ2-1 | TRBV28 | CASSLFTGAGNEQFF | TGTGCCAGCAGTTTATTTACGGGAGCGGGGAATGAGCAGTTCTTC
. | 17 | . | TRBJ1-5 | TRBV27 | CASSLLSPRGGNQPQHF | TGTGCCAGCAGTCTACTTTCTCCCAGAGGGGGCAATCAGCCCCAGCATTTT